The 23 T cell receptor beta chains listed next were all sequenced from one sample in a study of T cells in Graves' hyperthyroidism and ophthalmopathy. Researchers took RNA transcripts and amplified the TCR beta CDR3 regions from them. The TCR CDR3 was amplified in a first-round RT-PCR using the HTBI primer set. TCRdb reanalysed the multiplex PCR reads using MiXCR and keeps one entry per CDR3 protein. The data contain around 280,000 distinct CDR3 sequences, roughly 13% of them seen just once; the ten biggest clones take up 7.9%. The sample was blood. The receptors stem from a woman in her thirties or forties with Graves' hyperthyroidism.

This clonotype was detected ten times or more. Here the CDR3 DNA reads TGTGCCAGCAGCTTAGATCTCGGGACAGGGTTTTTCAATGAGCAGTTCTTC. Its translation is CASSLDLGTGFFNEQFF. The rearrangement uses TRBV11-2 and TRBJ2-1; 9 bases fit TRBD1. Losses at the gene ends were 0 bases for V and 6 bases for J; bases not matched to a gene: 9. This CDR3 contains 17 residues. Per the germline V gene, CDR1 is SGHAT and CDR2 is FQNNGV.

This clonotype was observed a few times. The rearrangement uses TRBV10-3 and TRBJ2-5; 8 nucleotides align to TRBD2. The germline V gene has CDR1 ENHRY and CDR2 SYGVKD. CDR3 length: 15 amino acids. J gave up 2 bases and V 4 bases, and 6 bases lay outside the gene matches. This CDR3 is CAISAREGTQETQYF. As DNA, the CDR3 is TGTGCCATCAGTGCCCGGGAGGGGACTCAAGAGACCCAGTACTTC.

In this sample, this clonotype turned up many times. V and J are TRBV4-1 and TRBJ1-5; no reliable D call. Germline V gives CDR1 MGHRA, CDR2 YSYEKL. The V gene lost 0 bases and the J gene lost 7 bases, with 13 bases spanning the gap. The CDR3 runs to 15 residues. The CDR3 nucleotides read TGCGCCAGCAGCCAAGAACTTGGCGGGATCCAGCCCCAGCATTTT. Its translation is CASSQELGGIQPQHF.

The chain employs TRBV10-3 and TRBJ1-5; the D gene is possibly TRBD1 (5 bases). The germline CDR1 and CDR2 sequences are ENHRY and SYGVKD. There are 14 residues in the CDR3. The CDR3 here is CANGGGDSNQPQHF. For the CDR3, the DNA is TGTGCTAACGGTGGGGGAGATAGCAATCAGCCCCAGCATTTT.

The V gene is TRBV5-6, the J gene TRBJ2-7, with D tentatively TRBD2 (6 bases). Germline CDR1 reads SGHDT; CDR2 reads YYEEEE. The CDR3 has 14 residues. V was pared by 5 bases and J by 1 base, with 13 bases between. In DNA, the CDR3 is TGTGCCAGCAGGCCAGCGGGCTCTTCCTACGAGCAGTACTTC. As protein: CASRPAGSSYEQYF.

This clonotype was seen ten or more times. The chain joins TRBV12-3 or TRBV12-4 to TRBJ2-1, with 8 positions matching TRBD1. The CDR3 contains 14 residues. The ends lost 6 bases at V and 10 bases at J; junction bases unmatched: 11. CDR3 DNA sequence: TGTGCCAGCAGCCCGGGACAGGACCTTCGAGAGCAGTTCTTC. Translated: CASSPGQDLREQFF.

This clonotype was recorded at least ten times. The chain employs TRBV3-1 and TRBJ2-5; a possible D gene is TRBD2 (5 bases). Germline CDR1 is LGHDT and CDR2 is YNNKEL (reference sequence). The V end was cut by 4 bases, the J end by 5 bases, with 11 bases between. The CDR3 totals 13 residues. CDR3 protein: CASSPRTGETQYF. The CDR3 DNA follows: TGTGCCAGCAGCCCCCGGACGGGGGAGACCCAGTACTTC.

This chain connects TRBV18 to TRBJ2-1, with D perhaps being TRBD1 or TRBD2 (6 bases each). Trimming took 10 bases from V and 3 from J, leaving 19 bases between them. The CDR3 length is 15 residues. Germline CDR1 KGHSH, CDR2 LQKENI. Written as DNA, the CDR3 is TGTGCCACCGCCTGGGGGCGGGAAGACTACAATGAGCAGTTCTTC. This codes for CATAWGREDYNEQFF.

This clonotype has only a few counts. The chain couples TRBV5-6 to TRBJ2-3; either TRBD1 or TRBD2 may supply D (5 bases each). The germline V gene has CDR1 SGHDT and CDR2 YYEEEE. V was clipped by 2 bases and J by 11 bases, with 9 bases between them. This CDR3 is built from 11 residues. The CDR3 DNA is TGTGCCAGCAGCTTACGGGACGGGCAGTATTTT. Amino acids: CASSLRDGQYF.

The chain couples TRBV28 to TRBJ2-1; TRBD2 agrees at 14 bases. The CDR3 spans 17 residues. The J segment lost 8 bases and the V segment lost 5 bases, leaving 11 bases of the junction unmatched. Germline CDR1 MDHEN, CDR2 SYDVKM. The CDR3 is CASSGPGLAGEVHEQFF. The CDR3 coding sequence is TGTGCCAGCAGTGGACCGGGACTAGCGGGAGAGGTCCATGAGCAGTTCTTC.

Ten or more counts support this clonotype. The chain couples TRBV20-1 to TRBJ2-3; D gene ambiguous. The CDR3 extends over 11 amino acids. The V end was cut by 3 bases, the J end by 6 bases, with 7 bases between. Looked up from germline, CDR1 is DFQATT and CDR2 is SNEGSKA (reference sequence). The CDR3 DNA reads as TGCAGTGCTAGTCTAGTTGATACGCAGTATTTT. This encodes CSASLVDTQYF.

The table lists this clonotype with a few counts. The chain carries TRBV24-1 and TRBJ2-1, with D possibly called TRBD1 or TRBD2 (5 bases each). The length of the CDR3 is 15 residues. Germline-derived CDR1 and CDR2 are KGHDR and SFDVKD. Deletions cut 3 bases from V and 1 base from J, with 9 bases between. The CDR3 spells CATSDGTFSYNEQFF. The CDR3 nucleotides read TGTGCCACCAGTGATGGGACCTTTTCCTACAATGAGCAGTTCTTC.

This clonotype was observed at least ten times. The chain has TRBV6-2 or TRBV6-3 and TRBJ2-2; TRBD1 aligns across 9 bases. Germline V lookup: CDR1 MNHEY, CDR2 SVGEGT. The J segment lost 6 bases and the V segment lost 7 bases, leaving 6 bases of the junction unmatched. The CDR3 covers 14 residues. DNA for the CDR3: TGTGCCAGCAACAGGGGGACAGGGTCCGGGGAGCTGTTTTTT. Amino acids: CASNRGTGSGELFF.

There are many counts of this clonotype. The V and J genes are TRBV12-3 or TRBV12-4 and TRBJ1-2, with D uncertain. The CDR3 contains 12 residues. V shed 5 bases and J shed 8 bases, with 12 bases lying between them. The CDR3 loop reads CASSHSKRGYTF. CDR3 nucleotides: TGTGCCAGCAGTCATAGTAAGAGAGGCTACACCTTC.

This clonotype was observed at least ten times. V usage is TRBV7-2 and J usage is TRBJ1-5; 10 bases fit TRBD1. V was pared by 5 bases and J by 7 bases, with 5 bases of the junction left unmatched. Germline V lookup: CDR1 SGHTA, CDR2 FQGNSA. The CDR3 is 14 amino acids. In nucleotides, the CDR3 is TGTGCCAGCAGCGGGACAGGGGTCGACCAGCCCCAGCATTTT. This encodes CASSGTGVDQPQHF.

This clonotype was detected ten times or more. The chain recombines TRBV12-3 or TRBV12-4 with TRBJ2-3; D ambiguous. Trimming pared 6 bases from V and 2 bases from J, leaving 12 bases between. This CDR3 contains 14 residues. In DNA, the CDR3 is TGTGCCAGCAGGTTACGGACCCACACAGATACGCAGTATTTT. Protein sequence: CASRLRTHTDTQYF.

This clonotype was counted at least ten times. The CDR3 region has the DNA TGTGCCAACGAGACAGGGGGGAGCAATCAGCCCCAGCATTTT. Translation: CANETGGSNQPQHF. This sequence joins TRBV27 and TRBJ1-5; TRBD1 matches 9 bases. CDR1 is MNHEY, CDR2 SMNVEV, per germline (reference sequence). V lost 10 bases, J lost 1 base, and 5 bases stayed unmatched. The CDR3 is 14 amino acids.

The chain carries TRBV20-1 and TRBJ2-1; TRBD2 matches 8 bases. This CDR3 has 12 residues. Trimming removed 3 bases from V and 7 bases from J; junction bases left unmatched: 2. CDR1 DFQATT and CDR2 SNEGSKA come from the germline V gene (reference sequence). CDR3 region: CSASGRGNEQFF. The CDR3 region has the DNA TGCAGTGCTAGCGGGAGGGGGAATGAGCAGTTCTTC.

This rearrangement joins TRBV28 to TRBJ1-5; D gene uncertain. This CDR3 has 15 residues. V lost 7 bases and J 5 bases, leaving 18 bases between the germline ends. CDR1 is MDHEN and CDR2 is SYDVKM in the germline V gene. The CDR3 loop reads CASNLPGSRDQPQHF. The CDR3 nucleotides are TGTGCCAGCAACCTACCGGGCTCTCGAGATCAGCCCCAGCATTTT.

The sample holds a few counts of this clonotype. A much larger clone differs from this one at a single base, so this may be a read error. This sequence joins TRBV6-1 and TRBJ1-4, with 8 positions matching TRBD1. CDR1 is MNHNS and CDR2 is SASEGT in the germline V gene. The V gene end was trimmed by 6 bases and the J gene end by 4 bases; junction bases not matched to a gene: 4. The CDR3 extends over 14 amino acids. The CDR3 spells CASSSGQVNEKLFF. The DNA for the CDR3 is TGTGCCAGCAGCTCGGGACAGGTTAATGAAAAACTGTTTTTT.

This clonotype was seen more than once but under ten times. The chain has TRBV19 and TRBJ2-2; a weak D match, TRBD2 (5 bases). This CDR3 spans 15 amino acids. CDR1 and CDR2 (germline): LNHDA, SQIVND (reference sequence). V was pared by 5 bases and J by 5 bases, with 15 bases between. CDR3 nucleotides: TGTGCCAGTAGTCTATGGTCCTCGGGGACCGGGGAGCTGTTTTTT. The encoded protein is CASSLWSSGTGELFF. The full variable domain, rest sourced from reference TRBV19 and TRBJ2-2, is DGGITQSPKYLFRKEGQNVTLSCEQNLNHDAMYWYRQDPGQGLRLIYYSQIVNDFQKGDIAEGYSVSREKKESFPLTVTSAQKNPTAFYLCASSLWSSGTGELFFGEGSRLTVL.

This chain connects TRBV19 to TRBJ2-1; TRBD2 matches 10 bases. Trimming removed 2 bases from V and 7 bases from J; junction bases left unmatched: 5. Germline values: CDR1 LNHDA, CDR2 SQIVND (reference sequence). The CDR3 runs to 15 residues. DNA of the CDR3: TGTGCCAGTAGTATATCCTCGACTAGCGGGAATGAGCAGTTCTTC. It translates to CASSISSTSGNEQFF.

J is TRBJ1-1 and V is TRBV15; D is unresolved. V lost 5 bases, J lost 5 bases, and 12 bases lay in between. The CDR3 runs 13 residues. From germline, CDR1 is LNHNV and CDR2 YYDKDF (reference sequence). Here the CDR3 DNA reads TGTGCCACCAGCCGCAATTCTGGGACTGAAGCTTTCTTT. Its protein is CATSRNSGTEAFF.